Sequencing of this T cell receptor beta chain was carried out in a study of T cell responses to AZD1222 COVID-19 vaccine. Trimming pared 5 bases from V and 7 bases from J, leaving 14 bases between. This CDR3 spans 13 amino acids. The V gene's germline CDR1 is SGHTA and CDR2 FQGNSA. TCRdb keeps only in-frame clones here, not all; method: immunoSEQ multiplex PCR. The sample contains over 95,000 clones, approximately 84% of which appear only once. The chain recombines TRBV7-2 with TRBJ1-2; no clear D gene. The sequence derives from an adult who received the AZD1222 COVID-19 vaccine. Sequenced here: peripheral blood, sampled 28 days after the second AZD1222 dose. The CDR3: CASSPTFDSGYTF. In nucleotides, the CDR3 is TGTGCCAGCAGCCCCACCTTTGATAGTGGCTACACCTTC.